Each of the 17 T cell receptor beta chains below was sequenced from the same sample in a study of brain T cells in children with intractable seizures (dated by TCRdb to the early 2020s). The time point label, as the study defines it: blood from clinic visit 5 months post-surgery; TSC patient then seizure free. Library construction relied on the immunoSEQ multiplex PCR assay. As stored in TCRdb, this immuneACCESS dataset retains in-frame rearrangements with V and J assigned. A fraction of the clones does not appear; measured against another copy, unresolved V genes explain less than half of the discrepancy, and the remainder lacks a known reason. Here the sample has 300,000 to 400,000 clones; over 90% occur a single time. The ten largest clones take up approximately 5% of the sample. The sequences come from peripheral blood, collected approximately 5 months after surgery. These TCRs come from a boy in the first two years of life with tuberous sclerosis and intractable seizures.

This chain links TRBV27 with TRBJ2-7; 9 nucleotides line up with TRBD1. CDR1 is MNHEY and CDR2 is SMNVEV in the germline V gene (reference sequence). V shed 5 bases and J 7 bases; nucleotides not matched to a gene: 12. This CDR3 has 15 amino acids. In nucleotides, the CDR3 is TGTGCCAGCAGTGCCCGGACAGGGGAATTGGGAGAGCAGTACTTC. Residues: CASSARTGELGEQYF.

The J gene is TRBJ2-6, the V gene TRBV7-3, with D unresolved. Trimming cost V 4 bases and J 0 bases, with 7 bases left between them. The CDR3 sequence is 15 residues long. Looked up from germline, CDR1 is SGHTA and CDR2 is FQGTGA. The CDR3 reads CASSSVSSGANVLTF. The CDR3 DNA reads TGTGCCAGCAGCTCAGTTAGCTCTGGGGCCAACGTCCTGACTTTC.

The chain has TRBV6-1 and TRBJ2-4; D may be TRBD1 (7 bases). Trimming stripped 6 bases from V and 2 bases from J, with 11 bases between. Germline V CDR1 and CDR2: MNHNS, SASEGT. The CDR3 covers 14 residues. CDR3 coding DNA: TGTGCCAGCAGGGCAGGGGGGACCAAAAACATTCAGTACTTC. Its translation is CASRAGGTKNIQYF.

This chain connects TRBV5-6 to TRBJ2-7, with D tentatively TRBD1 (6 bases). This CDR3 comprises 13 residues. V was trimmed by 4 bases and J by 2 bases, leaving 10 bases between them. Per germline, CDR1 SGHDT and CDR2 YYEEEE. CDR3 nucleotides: TGTGCCAGCAGCCAGCAGGGGACCTACGAGCAGTACTTC. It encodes CASSQQGTYEQYF.

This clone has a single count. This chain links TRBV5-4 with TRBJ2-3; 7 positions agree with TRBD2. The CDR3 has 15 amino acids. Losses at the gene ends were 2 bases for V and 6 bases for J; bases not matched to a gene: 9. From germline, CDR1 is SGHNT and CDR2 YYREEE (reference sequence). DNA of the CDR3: TGTGCCAGCAGCTTTACGGCGGGAGCAAGGGATACGCAGTATTTT. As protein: CASSFTAGARDTQYF.

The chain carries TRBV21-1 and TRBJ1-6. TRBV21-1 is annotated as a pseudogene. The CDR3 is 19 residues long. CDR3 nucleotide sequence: TGTGCCAGCAGCAAAGAGATGGACGGGGGGAGCTCCTATAATTCACCCCTCCACTTT. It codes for CASSKEMDGGSSYNSPLHF.

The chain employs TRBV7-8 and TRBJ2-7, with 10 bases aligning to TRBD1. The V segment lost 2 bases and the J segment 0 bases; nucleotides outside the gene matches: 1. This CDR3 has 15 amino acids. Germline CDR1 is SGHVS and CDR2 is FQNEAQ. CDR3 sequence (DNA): TGTGCCAGCAGCTTAAGGACAGGGGGCTCCTACGAGCAGTACTTC. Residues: CASSLRTGGSYEQYF.

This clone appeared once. The CDR3 protein is CAIQLRDAYNEQFF. The CDR3 region has the DNA TGTGCGATCCAGTTGAGGGACGCCTACAATGAGCAGTTCTTC. The chain employs TRBV6-6 and TRBJ2-1; tentatively, D is TRBD1 or TRBD2 (5 bases each). Germline values: CDR1 MNHNY, CDR2 SVGAGI (reference sequence). The CDR3 consists of 14 residues.

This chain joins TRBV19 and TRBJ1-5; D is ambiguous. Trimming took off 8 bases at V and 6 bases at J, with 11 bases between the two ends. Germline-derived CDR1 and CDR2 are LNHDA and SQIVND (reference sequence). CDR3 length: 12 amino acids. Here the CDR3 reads CASAVGSQPQHF. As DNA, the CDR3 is TGTGCCAGTGCTGTGGGGTCTCAGCCCCAGCATTTT.

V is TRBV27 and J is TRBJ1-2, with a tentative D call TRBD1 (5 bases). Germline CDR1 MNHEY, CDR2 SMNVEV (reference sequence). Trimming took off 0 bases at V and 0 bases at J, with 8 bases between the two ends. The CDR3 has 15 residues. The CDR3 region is CASSLSGVPNYGYTF. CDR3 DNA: TGTGCCAGCAGTTTATCGGGGGTCCCTAACTATGGCTACACCTTC.

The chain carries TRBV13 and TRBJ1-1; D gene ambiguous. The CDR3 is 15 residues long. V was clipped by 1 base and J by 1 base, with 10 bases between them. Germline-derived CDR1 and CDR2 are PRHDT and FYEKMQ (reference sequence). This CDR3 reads CASSLEAGGNTEAFF. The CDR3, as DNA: TGTGCCAGCAGCTTAGAGGCGGGAGGGAACACTGAAGCTTTCTTT.

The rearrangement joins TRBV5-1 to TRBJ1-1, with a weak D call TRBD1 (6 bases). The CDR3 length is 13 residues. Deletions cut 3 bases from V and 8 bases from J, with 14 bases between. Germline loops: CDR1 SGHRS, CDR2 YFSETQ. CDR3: CASSSDRRSEAFF. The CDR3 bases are TGCGCCAGCAGCTCGGACAGAAGATCCGAAGCTTTCTTT.

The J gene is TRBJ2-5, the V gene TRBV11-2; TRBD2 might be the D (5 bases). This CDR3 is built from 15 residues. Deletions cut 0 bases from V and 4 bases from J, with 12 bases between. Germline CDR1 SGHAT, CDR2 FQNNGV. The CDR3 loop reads CASSLDGIEGETQYF. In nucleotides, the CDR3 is TGTGCCAGCAGCTTAGACGGTATCGAGGGAGAGACCCAGTACTTC. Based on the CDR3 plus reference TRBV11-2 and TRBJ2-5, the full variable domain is EAGVAQSPRYKIIEKRQSVAFWCNPISGHATLYWYQQILGQGPKLLIQFQNNGVVDDSQLPKDRFSAERLKGVDSTLKIQPAKLEDSAVYLCASSLDGIEGETQYFGPGTRLLVL.

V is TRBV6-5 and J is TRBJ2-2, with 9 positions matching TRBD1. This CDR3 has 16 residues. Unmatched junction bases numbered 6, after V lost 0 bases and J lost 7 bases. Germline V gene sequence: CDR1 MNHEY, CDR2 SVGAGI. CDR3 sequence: CASSYSTGTGYGELFF. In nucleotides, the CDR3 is TGTGCCAGCAGTTACTCGACGGGGACAGGGTACGGGGAGCTGTTTTTT.

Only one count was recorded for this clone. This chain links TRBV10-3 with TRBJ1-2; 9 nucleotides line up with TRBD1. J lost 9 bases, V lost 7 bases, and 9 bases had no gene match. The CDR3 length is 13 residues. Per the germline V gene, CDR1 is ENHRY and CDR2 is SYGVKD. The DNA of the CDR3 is TGTGCCATCACCGAGGGACAGGGAATACGCTACACCTTC. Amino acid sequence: CAITEGQGIRYTF.

The CDR3 is CASSAGQVLDTQYF. The CDR3 DNA is TGCGCCAGCAGCGCGGGACAGGTGCTCGATACGCAGTATTTT. The J gene is TRBJ2-3, the V gene TRBV5-1; 8 bases agree with TRBD1. Germline lookup yields CDR1 SGHRS and CDR2 YFSETQ. The V segment lost 4 bases and the J segment 6 bases; nucleotides outside the gene matches: 7. CDR3 length: 14 amino acids.

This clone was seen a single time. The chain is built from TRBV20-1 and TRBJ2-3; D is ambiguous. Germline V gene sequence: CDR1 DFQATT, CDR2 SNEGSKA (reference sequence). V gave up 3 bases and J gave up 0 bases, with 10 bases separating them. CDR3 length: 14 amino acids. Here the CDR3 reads CSASHGSSTDTQYF. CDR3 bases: TGCAGTGCTAGTCACGGGTCTAGCACAGATACGCAGTATTTT.